This T cell receptor (beta chain) is from a study of human CD8 memory T cell subsets. The TCR beta sequencing libraries came from UMI-labeled 5' RACE. Authors' processing steps: Every TCR beta library contained from approximately 2,700 to 17,000 functional CDR3 beta clonotypes. Reanalyzing the 5' RACE reads, TCRdb keeps one entry per CDR3 protein, without DNA. None of the V and J calls come from the authors' own analysis; TCRdb made them. The sample data list more than 6,000 distinct CDR3 sequences. The authors defined TPEX cells as CCR7+ PD-1+ TIGIT+ early memory CD8+ T cells carrying exhausted-like traits. CDR1 is SGHVS, CDR2 FNYEAQ, per germline. This CDR3 comprises 13 residues.

The TCR originated in a human donor in good health. The gene calls are TRBV7-6 and TRBJ2-1; lacking DNA, the TRBD1 call made by TCRdb goes unchecked. Sequencing was done on a sample of CD8+ T cells from PBMCs. CDR3 region: CASSRIGDGEQFF.